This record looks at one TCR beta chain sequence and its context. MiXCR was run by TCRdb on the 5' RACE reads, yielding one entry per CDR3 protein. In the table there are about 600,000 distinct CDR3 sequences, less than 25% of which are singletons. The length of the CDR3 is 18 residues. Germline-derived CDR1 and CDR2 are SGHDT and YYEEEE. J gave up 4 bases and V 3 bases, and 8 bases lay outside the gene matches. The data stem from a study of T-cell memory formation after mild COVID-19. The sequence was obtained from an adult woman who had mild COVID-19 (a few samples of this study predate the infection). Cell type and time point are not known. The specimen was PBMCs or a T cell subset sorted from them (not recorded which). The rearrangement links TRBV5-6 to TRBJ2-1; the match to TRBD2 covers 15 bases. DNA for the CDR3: TGTGCCAGCAGCTCAGGACTAGCGGGAGGGCCTGTTTACAATGAGCAGTTCTTC. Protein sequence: CASSSGLAGGPVYNEQFF. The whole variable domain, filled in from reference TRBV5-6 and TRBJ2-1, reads DAGVTQSPTHLIKTRGQQVTLRCSPKSGHDTVSWYQQALGQGPQFIFQYYEEEERQRGNFPDRFSGHQFPNYSSELNVNALLLGDSALYLCASSSGLAGGPVYNEQFFGPGTRLTVL.